Presented here are 4 T cell receptor beta chains from one specimen sequenced in a study of control samples from healthy donors and cancer patients. Produced via immunoSEQ multiplex PCR; TCRdb's table is partial and in-frame only. The sample records 40,000 to 55,000 clones, roughly 90% being singletons. Sample: PBMCs. These receptor sequences come from a man aged 35 to 55 with colorectal cancer.

J is TRBJ2-7 and V is TRBV5-1; 12 bases fit TRBD2. V shed 4 bases, J shed 6 bases, and the junction held 8 bases outside the gene matches. This CDR3 spans 15 amino acids. Germline CDR1 reads SGHRS; CDR2 reads YFSETQ. The CDR3 loop is CASSPSSGRAGEQYF. The CDR3 DNA reads as TGCGCCAGCAGCCCATCTAGCGGGAGGGCCGGCGAGCAGTACTTC.

The rearrangement links TRBV29-1 to TRBJ2-3; the match to TRBD1 covers 8 bases. With V trimmed by 7 bases and J by 1 base, 7 bases remained unmatched. The CDR3 has 14 residues. The germline CDR1 and CDR2 sequences are SQVTM and ANQGSEA. Here the CDR3 reads CSAADRAGTDTQYF. Here the CDR3 DNA reads TGCAGCGCTGCGGACAGGGCTGGCACAGATACGCAGTATTTT.

This chain links TRBV28 with TRBJ2-4; no clear D gene. The CDR3 runs to 14 residues. V dropped 5 bases and J dropped 8 bases, with 16 bases sitting between them. Germline CDR1 MDHEN, CDR2 SYDVKM. Here the CDR3 reads CASSAESFRDIQYF. The CDR3, as DNA: TGTGCCAGCAGTGCAGAGTCTTTTAGGGACATTCAGTACTTC.

CDR3 residues: CASSLTGNYGYTF. CDR3 nucleotides: TGTGCCAGCAGTTTAACAGGGAACTATGGCTACACCTTC. The chain links TRBV28 to TRBJ1-2; D is possibly TRBD1 (6 bases). CDR1 and CDR2 (germline): MDHEN, SYDVKM. CDR3 length: 13 amino acids. Between the trimmed V and J ends, which lost 2 bases and 2 bases, there was a span of 6 bases.